The 10 T cell receptor beta chains given below trace back to one sample, sequenced in a study of PD-L1 blockade in urothelial cancer (dated by TCRdb to 2016 to 2017). The method was the immunoSEQ multiplex PCR assay. The clones in this table, taken by TCRdb from immuneACCESS, are in-frame only. Not every clone is retained; where verified, under half of the shortfall comes from an unresolved V gene, and the cause of the rest is unknown. The sample profile shows tens of thousands of clones; around 86% of them were found once. The ten most abundant clones make up 2.5% to 4% of the sample. The sample's time point, from its label and the paper: pretreatment peripheral blood. The specimen was PBMCs, collected around atezolizumab (anti-PD-L1) treatment. These receptors all come from a man aged 65 to 79 with urothelial cancer.

Ten or more counts support this clone. The chain uses TRBV2 and TRBJ1-2; a weak D match, TRBD1 (5 bases). CDR1 SNHLY and CDR2 FYNNEI come from the germline V gene. The length of the CDR3 is 15 residues. Between the trimmed V and J ends, which lost 2 bases and 4 bases, there was a span of 14 bases. The CDR3 loop reads CASSEPDRGSYGYTF. The CDR3 nucleotides are TGTGCCAGCAGTGAACCCGATCGGGGGAGCTATGGCTACACCTTC. The full variable domain, in which reference TRBV2 and TRBJ1-2 provide the parts outside the CDR3, is EPEVTQTPSHQVTQMGQEVILRCVPISNHLYFYWYRQILGQKVEFLVSFYNNEISEKSEIFDDQFSVERPDGSNFTLKIRSTKLEDSAMYFCASSEPDRGSYGYTFGSGTRLTVV.

The chain recombines TRBV10-2 with TRBJ1-5, with 7 bases identical to TRBD1. Germline loops: CDR1 WSHSY, CDR2 SAAADI. This CDR3 region has 15 residues. Trimming took 5 bases from V and 3 from J; bases not matched to a gene: 7. CDR3: CASSRPGGLNQPQHF. DNA of the CDR3: TGCGCCAGCAGTAGGCCAGGGGGTCTCAATCAGCCCCAGCATTTT.

This clone was counted a single time. The CDR3 loop is CATNLAGENTQYF. The CDR3 DNA sequence: TGTGCCACCAACCTAGCGGGAGAGAATACGCAGTATTTT. This chain connects TRBV10-3 to TRBJ2-3, with 10 bases that match TRBD2. Looked up from germline, CDR1 is ENHRY and CDR2 is SYGVKD. With 10 bases clipped from V and 7 bases from J, the junction kept 8 bases outside the gene matches. The CDR3 length is 13 residues.

The V call is TRBV6-5, the J call TRBJ2-1, with a tentative D call TRBD2 (6 bases). The ends were cut back, 3 bases at V and 5 bases at J, with 11 bases in the middle. This CDR3 has 14 residues. CDR1 is MNHEY, CDR2 SVGAGI, per germline. This chain's CDR3 is CASSYYGEDNEQFF. The CDR3 DNA reads TGTGCCAGCAGTTATTATGGGGAGGACAATGAGCAGTTCTTC.

Comments on this clone: Germline is not matched at one junction end, which may reflect a read error. The chain combines TRBV30 with TRBJ2-1; D is possibly TRBD2 (5 bases). The CDR3 spans 14 residues. Germline-derived CDR1 and CDR2 are GTSNPN and SVGIG (reference sequence). In nucleotides, the CDR3 is TGTGCCTGGAGTAGCGGTCGCTCCTACAATGGGCAGTTCTTC. Translated, it gives CAWSSGRSYNGQFF.

The genes are TRBV18 and TRBJ2-5; 12 nucleotides match TRBD2. Germline CDR1 reads KGHSH; CDR2 reads LQKENI. This CDR3 has 18 residues. V shed 0 bases, J shed 2 bases, and the junction held 7 bases outside the gene matches. The CDR3 bases are TGTGCCAGCTCACCACCGGCTAGCGGGAGGGCCCATCAAGAGACCCAGTACTTC. This codes for CASSPPASGRAHQETQYF. Variable domain in full (rest from reference TRBV18 and TRBJ2-5): NAGVMQNPRHLVRRRGQEARLRCSPMKGHSHVYWYRQLPEEGLKFMVYLQKENIIDESGMPKERFSAEFPKEGPSILRIQQVVRGDSAAYFCASSPPASGRAHQETQYFGPGTRLLVL.

The rearrangement joins TRBV5-8 to TRBJ2-3, with D uncertain. Trimming removed 5 bases from V and 3 bases from J, with 16 bases in between. CDR1 is SGHTS and CDR2 is YDEGEE in the germline V gene. The CDR3 runs to 15 residues. The CDR3, as DNA: TGTGCCAGCAGTCCCTCCGGGTCTTTAACAGATACGCAGTATTTT. Translation: CASSPSGSLTDTQYF. The whole variable domain, filled in from reference TRBV5-8 and TRBJ2-3, reads EAGVTQSPTHLIKTRGQQATLRCSPISGHTSVYWYQQALGLGLQFLLWYDEGEERNRGNFPPRFSGRQFPNYSSELNVNALELEDSALYLCASSPSGSLTDTQYFGPGTRLTVL.

The chain has TRBV13 and TRBJ1-2, with D unresolved. Trimming took off 5 bases at V and 5 bases at J, with 12 bases between the two ends. Germline values: CDR1 PRHDT, CDR2 FYEKMQ (reference sequence). The CDR3 runs to 13 residues. The DNA of the CDR3 is TGTGCCAGCAGCCTGGCGGGGATTTATGGCTACACCTTC. Residues: CASSLAGIYGYTF.

The V and J genes are TRBV10-3 and TRBJ1-2; 9 bases align to TRBD1. Per germline, CDR1 ENHRY and CDR2 SYGVKD. Trimming cost V 2 bases and J 6 bases; bases outside gene matches: 1. This CDR3 has 13 residues. Here the CDR3 DNA reads TGTGCCATCAGTGAGGACAGGGGGGATGGCTACACCTTC. It yields the protein CAISEDRGDGYTF.

V is TRBV27 and J is TRBJ2-2, with 12 bases that match TRBD1. This CDR3 has 13 residues. The junction had 3 bases not matched to a gene; V was cut back by 8 bases and J by 8 bases. CDR1 is MNHEY, CDR2 SMNVEV, per germline (reference sequence). The CDR3 bases are TGTGCCAGCGGGACAGGGGGCGTGGGGGAGCTGTTTTTT. Translation: CASGTGGVGELFF.